The next 5 T cell receptor beta chains were all read from a single sample in a study of siplizumab effects on memory and regulatory T cells. Method: immunoSEQ multiplex PCR; TCRdb's copy keeps in-frame clones and lacks some. The table has 87,000 or so clones, about 93% seen once. The source material was non-Treg CD4+ T cells sorted from blood. Receptors originate from a human donor in good health.

The chain has TRBV4-1 and TRBJ2-7; unclear D gene. The CDR3 is made up of 15 amino acids. CDR1 is MGHRA, CDR2 YSYEKL, per germline. V was pared by 1 base and J by 0 bases, with 10 bases between. The CDR3 sequence: CASSQVLQISYEQYF. DNA for the CDR3: TGCGCCAGCAGCCAAGTGTTACAGATCTCCTACGAGCAGTACTTC.

The J gene is TRBJ2-1, the V gene TRBV5-1; 9 bases match TRBD2. V dropped 5 bases and J dropped 0; count of bases not matched to a gene: 12. This CDR3 is 18 amino acids long. Germline values: CDR1 SGHRS, CDR2 YFSETQ. This CDR3 reads CASSSKISSGASYNEQFF. CDR3 sequence (DNA): TGCGCCAGCAGTTCGAAGATTTCTAGCGGGGCCTCCTACAATGAGCAGTTCTTC.

There are a few counts of this clone. The V gene is TRBV2, the J gene TRBJ1-5; D gene unclear. The length of the CDR3 is 13 residues. The germline V gene encodes CDR1 SNHLY and CDR2 FYNNEI. The V end lost 1 base, the J end lost 6 bases, and 7 bases lay between the germline ends. DNA for the CDR3: TGTGCCAGCAGTGAAGATCCATTTCAGCCCCAGCATTTT. Translating it yields CASSEDPFQPQHF.

The V gene is TRBV7-3, the J gene TRBJ2-7; no firm D call. Trimming pared 3 bases from V and 5 bases from J, leaving 11 bases between. The CDR3 is 13 residues long. Germline assignment: CDR1 SGHTA and CDR2 FQGTGA. The CDR3 DNA reads as TGTGCCAGCAGCTTTAGGGCGACGGACGAGCAGTACTTC. The encoded protein is CASSFRATDEQYF.

The chain joins TRBV18 to TRBJ2-3; 9 bases match TRBD1. This CDR3 contains 16 residues. Germline V gene sequence: CDR1 KGHSH, CDR2 LQKENI. Germline trimming cut 5 bases from V and 2 bases from J; bases unmatched to any gene: 8. CDR3 DNA: TGTGCCAGCTCATACGGACAGGGGACCGCCACAGATACGCAGTATTTT. Translation: CASSYGQGTATDTQYF.